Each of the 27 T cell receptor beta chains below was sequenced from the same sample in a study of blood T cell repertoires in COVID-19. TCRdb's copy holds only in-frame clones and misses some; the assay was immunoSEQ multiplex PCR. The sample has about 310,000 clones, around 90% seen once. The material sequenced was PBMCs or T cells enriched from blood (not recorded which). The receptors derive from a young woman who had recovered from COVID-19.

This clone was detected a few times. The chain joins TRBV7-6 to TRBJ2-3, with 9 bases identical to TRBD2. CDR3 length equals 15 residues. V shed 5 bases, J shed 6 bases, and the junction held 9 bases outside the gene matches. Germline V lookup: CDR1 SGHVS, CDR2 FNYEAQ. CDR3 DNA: TGTGCCAGCAGCGAAAGCGGGGGGCCGGCCGATACGCAGTATTTT. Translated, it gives CASSESGGPADTQYF.

The CDR3 is CASSRQGMDYGYTF. The CDR3 DNA sequence: TGTGCCAGCAGCCGACAGGGAATGGACTATGGCTACACCTTC. This chain links TRBV3-1 (or the pseudogene TRBV3-2) with TRBJ1-2, with 7 bases aligning to TRBD1. The germline CDR1 and CDR2 sequences are LGHDT and YNNKEL (reference sequence). The ends lost 4 bases at V and 3 bases at J; junction bases unmatched: 5. This CDR3 contains 14 residues.

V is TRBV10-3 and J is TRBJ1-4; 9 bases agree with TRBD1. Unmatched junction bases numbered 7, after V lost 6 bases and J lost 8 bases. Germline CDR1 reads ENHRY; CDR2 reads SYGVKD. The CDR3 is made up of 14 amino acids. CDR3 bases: TGTGCCATCAGGATGGGACAGGGATACGAAAAACTGTTTTTT. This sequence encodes CAIRMGQGYEKLFF.

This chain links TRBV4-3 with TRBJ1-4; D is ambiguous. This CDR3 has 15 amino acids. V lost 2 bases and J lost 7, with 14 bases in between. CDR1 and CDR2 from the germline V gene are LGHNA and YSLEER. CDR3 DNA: TGCGCCAGCAGCCAACTCTCCCCTGGTAGTGAAAAACTGTTTTTT. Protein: CASSQLSPGSEKLFF.

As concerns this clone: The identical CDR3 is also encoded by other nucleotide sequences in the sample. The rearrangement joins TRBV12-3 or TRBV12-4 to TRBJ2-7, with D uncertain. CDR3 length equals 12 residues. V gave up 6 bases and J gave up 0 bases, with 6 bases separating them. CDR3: CASSSDSYEQYF. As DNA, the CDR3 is TGTGCCAGCAGCAGTGACTCCTACGAGCAGTACTTC.

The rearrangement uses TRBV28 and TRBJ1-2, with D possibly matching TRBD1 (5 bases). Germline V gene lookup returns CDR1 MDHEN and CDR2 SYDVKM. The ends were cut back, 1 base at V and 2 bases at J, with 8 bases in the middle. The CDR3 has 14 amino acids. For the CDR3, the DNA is TGTGCCAGCAGTTTATTTTCAGGGAACTATGGCTACACCTTC. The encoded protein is CASSLFSGNYGYTF.

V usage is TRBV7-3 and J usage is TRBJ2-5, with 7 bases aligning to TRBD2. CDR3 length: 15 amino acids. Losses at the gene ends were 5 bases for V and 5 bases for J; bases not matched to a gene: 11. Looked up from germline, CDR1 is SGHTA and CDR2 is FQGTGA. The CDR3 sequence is CASSRAGRAAETQYF. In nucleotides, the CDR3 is TGTGCCAGCAGCAGAGCGGGGAGGGCCGCGGAGACCCAGTACTTC.

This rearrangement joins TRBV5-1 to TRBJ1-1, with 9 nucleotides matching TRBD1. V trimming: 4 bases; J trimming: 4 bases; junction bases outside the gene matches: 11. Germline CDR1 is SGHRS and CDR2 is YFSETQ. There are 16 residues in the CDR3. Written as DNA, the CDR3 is TGCGCCAGCAGCACCGTACAGGGGGCGAGGATCACTGAAGCTTTCTTT. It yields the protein CASSTVQGARITEAFF.

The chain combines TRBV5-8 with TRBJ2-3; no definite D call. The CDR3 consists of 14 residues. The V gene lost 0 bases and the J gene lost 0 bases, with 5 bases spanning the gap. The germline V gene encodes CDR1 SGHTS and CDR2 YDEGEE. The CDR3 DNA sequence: TGTGCCAGCAGCTTGGGTCCGAGCACAGATACGCAGTATTTT. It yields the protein CASSLGPSTDTQYF.

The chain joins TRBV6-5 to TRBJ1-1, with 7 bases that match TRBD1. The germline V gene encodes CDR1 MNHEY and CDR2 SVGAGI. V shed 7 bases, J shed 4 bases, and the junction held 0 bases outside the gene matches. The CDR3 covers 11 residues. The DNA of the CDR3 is TGTGCCAGCACAGGGGGCACTGAAGCTTTCTTT. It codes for CASTGGTEAFF.

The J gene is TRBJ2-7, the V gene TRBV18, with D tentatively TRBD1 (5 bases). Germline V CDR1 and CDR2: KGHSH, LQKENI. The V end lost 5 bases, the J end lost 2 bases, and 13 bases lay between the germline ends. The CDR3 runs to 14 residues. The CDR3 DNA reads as TGTGCCAGCTCATCCAACAGGAACACCTACGAGCAGTACTTC. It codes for CASSSNRNTYEQYF.

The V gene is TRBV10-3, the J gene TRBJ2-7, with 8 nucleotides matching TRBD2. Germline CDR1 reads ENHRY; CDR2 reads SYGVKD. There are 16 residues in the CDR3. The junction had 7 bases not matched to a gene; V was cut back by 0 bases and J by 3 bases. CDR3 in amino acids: CAISESMSGGSYEQYF. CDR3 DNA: TGTGCCATCAGTGAGTCTATGAGCGGGGGAAGCTACGAGCAGTACTTC.

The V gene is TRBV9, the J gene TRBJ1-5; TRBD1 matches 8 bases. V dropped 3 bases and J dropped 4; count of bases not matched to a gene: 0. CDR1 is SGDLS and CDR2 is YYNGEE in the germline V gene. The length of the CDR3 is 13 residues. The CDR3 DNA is TGTGCCAGCAGCGGGACAGGGAATCAGCCCCAGCATTTT. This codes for CASSGTGNQPQHF.

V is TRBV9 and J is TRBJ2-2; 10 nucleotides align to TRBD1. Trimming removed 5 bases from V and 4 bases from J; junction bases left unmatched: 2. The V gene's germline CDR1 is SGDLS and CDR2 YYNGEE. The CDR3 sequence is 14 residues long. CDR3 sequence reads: CASRGTGATGELFF. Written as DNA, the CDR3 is TGTGCCAGCAGGGGGACAGGGGCCACCGGGGAGCTGTTTTTT.

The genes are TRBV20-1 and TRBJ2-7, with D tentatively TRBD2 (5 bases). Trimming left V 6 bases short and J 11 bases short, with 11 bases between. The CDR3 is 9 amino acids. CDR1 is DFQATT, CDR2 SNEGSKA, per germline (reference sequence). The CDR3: CSAAGLEYF. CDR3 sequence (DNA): TGCAGTGCCGCGGGCCTGGAGTACTTC.

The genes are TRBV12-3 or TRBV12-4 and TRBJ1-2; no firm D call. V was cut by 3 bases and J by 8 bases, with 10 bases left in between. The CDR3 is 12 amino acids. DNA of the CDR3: TGTGCCAGCAGTTTTCGCTCGGGGGGCTACACCTTC. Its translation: CASSFRSGGYTF.

The CDR3 DNA sequence: TGTGCCTGGAACCGCAGGGGTCAGTCTTCCATCGAGCAGTACTTC. Its translation is CAWNRRGQSSIEQYF. V and J are TRBV30 and TRBJ2-7; perhaps TRBD1 as D (6 bases). The V and J ends lost 4 bases and 6 bases respectively, with 22 bases between them. CDR1 GTSNPN and CDR2 SVGIG come from the germline V gene (reference sequence). This CDR3 contains 15 residues.

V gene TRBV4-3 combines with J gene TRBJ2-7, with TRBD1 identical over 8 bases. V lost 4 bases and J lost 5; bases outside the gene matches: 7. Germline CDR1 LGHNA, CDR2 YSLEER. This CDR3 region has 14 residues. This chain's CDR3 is CASSREDRDDEQYF. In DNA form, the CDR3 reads TGCGCCAGCAGCCGGGAGGACAGGGACGACGAGCAGTACTTC.

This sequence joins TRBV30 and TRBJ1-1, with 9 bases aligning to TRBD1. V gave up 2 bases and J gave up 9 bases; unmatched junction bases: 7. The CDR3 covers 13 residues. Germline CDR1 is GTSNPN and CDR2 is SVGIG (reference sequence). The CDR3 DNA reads TGTGCCTGGAGTTTTTCCGGGACAGGGAAAGCTTTCTTT. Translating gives CAWSFSGTGKAFF.

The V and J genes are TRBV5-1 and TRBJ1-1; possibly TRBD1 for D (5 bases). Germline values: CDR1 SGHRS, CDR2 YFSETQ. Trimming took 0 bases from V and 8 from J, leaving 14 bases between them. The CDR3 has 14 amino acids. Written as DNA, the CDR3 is TGCGCCAGCAGCTTGGCCATTGGGCAGGGAGAAGCTTTCTTT. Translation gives CASSLAIGQGEAFF. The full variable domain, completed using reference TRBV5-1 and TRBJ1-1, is KAGVTQTPRYLIKTRGQQVTLSCSPISGHRSVSWYQQTPGQGLQFLFEYFSETQRNKGNFPGRFSGRQFSNSRSEMNVSTLELGDSALYLCASSLAIGQGEAFFGQGTRLTVV.

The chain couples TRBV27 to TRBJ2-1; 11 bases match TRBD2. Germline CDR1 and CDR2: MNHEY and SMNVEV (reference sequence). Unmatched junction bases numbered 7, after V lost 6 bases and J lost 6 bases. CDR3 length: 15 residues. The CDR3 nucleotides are TGTGCCAGCAGCTACGGGACTAGCGGACCCAATGAGCAGTTCTTC. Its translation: CASSYGTSGPNEQFF.

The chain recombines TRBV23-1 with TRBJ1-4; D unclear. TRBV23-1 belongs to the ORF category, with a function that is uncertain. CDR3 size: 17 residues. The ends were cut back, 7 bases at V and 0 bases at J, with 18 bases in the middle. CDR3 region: CASKVGSQTATNEKLFF. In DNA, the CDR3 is TGCGCCAGCAAGGTGGGGAGCCAGACTGCAACTAATGAAAAACTGTTTTTT.

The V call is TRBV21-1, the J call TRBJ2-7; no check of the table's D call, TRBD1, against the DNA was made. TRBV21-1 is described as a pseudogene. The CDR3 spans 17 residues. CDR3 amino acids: CASPNVQQGLSSYEQYF. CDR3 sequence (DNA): TGTGCCAGCCCCAACGTACAACAGGGCCTGAGCTCCTACGAGCAGTACTTC.

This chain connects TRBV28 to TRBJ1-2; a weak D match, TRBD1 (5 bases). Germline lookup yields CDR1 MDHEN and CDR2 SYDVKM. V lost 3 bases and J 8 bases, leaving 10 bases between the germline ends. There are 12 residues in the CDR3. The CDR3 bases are TGTGCCAGCAGTTTCAGGGCAGGAGGCTACACCTTC. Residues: CASSFRAGGYTF.

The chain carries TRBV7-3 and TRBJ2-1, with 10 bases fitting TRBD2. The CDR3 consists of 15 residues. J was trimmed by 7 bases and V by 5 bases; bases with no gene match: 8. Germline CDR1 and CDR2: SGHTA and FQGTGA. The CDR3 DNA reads TGTGCCAGCAGCCGACTTAGCGGGAGGATTAATGAGCAGTTCTTC. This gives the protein CASSRLSGRINEQFF. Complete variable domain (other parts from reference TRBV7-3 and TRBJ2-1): GAGVSQTPSNKVTEKGKYVELRCDPISGHTALYWYRQSLGQGPEFLIYFQGTGAADDSGLPNDRFFAVRPEGSVSTLKIQRTERGDSAVYLCASSRLSGRINEQFFGPGTRLTVL.

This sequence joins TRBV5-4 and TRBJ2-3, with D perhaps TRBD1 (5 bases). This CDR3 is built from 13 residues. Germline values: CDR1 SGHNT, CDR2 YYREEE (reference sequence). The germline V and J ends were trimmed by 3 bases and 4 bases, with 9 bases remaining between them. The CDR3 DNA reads TGTGCCAGCAGCTCCAGGGTTGCAGATACGCAGTATTTT. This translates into CASSSRVADTQYF.

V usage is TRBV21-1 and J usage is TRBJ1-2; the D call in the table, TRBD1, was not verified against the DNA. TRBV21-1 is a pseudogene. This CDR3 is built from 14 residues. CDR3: CASGAGDEVYGYTF. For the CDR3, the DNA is TGTGCCAGCGGCGCAGGGGACGAAGTCTATGGCTACACCTTC.